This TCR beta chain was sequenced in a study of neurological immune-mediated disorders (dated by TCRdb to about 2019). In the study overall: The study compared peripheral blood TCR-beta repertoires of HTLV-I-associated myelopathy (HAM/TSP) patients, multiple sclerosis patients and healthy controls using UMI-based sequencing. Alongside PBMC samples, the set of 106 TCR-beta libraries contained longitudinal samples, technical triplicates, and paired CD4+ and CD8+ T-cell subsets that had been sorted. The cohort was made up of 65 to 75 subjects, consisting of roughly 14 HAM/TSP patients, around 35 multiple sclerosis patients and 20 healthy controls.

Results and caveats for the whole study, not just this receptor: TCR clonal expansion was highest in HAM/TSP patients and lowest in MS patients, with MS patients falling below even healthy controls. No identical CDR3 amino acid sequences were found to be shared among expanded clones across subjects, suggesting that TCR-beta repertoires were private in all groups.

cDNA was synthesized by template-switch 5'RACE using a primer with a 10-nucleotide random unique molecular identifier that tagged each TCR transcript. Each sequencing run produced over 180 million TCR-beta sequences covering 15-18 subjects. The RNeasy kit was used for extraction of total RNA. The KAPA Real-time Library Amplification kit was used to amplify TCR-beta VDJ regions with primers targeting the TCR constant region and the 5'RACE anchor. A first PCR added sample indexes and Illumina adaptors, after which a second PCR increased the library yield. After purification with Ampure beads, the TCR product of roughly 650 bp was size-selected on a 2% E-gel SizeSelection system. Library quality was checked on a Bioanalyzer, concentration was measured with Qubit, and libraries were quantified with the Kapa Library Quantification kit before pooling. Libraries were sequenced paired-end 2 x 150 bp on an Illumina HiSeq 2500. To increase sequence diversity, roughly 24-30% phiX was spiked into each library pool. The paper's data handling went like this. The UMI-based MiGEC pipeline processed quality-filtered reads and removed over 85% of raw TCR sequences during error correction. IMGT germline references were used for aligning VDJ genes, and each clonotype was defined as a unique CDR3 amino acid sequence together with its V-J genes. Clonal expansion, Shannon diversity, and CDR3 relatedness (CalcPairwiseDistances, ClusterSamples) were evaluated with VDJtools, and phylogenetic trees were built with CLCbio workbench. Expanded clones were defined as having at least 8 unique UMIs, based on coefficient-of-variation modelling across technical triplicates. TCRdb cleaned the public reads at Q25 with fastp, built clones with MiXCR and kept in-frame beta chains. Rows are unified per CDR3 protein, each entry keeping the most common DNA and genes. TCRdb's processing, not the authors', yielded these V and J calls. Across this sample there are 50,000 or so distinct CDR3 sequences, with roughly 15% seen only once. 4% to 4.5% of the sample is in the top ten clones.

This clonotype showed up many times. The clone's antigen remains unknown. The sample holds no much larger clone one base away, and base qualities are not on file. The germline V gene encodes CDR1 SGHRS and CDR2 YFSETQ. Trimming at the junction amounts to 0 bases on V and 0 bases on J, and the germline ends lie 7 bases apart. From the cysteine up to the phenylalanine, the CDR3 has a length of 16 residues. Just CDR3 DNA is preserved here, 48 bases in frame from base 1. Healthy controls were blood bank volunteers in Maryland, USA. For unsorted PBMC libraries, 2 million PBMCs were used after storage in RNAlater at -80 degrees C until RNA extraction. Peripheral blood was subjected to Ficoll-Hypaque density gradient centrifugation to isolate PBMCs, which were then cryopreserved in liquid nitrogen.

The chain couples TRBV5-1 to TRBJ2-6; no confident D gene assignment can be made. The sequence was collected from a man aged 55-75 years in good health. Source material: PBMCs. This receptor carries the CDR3 CASSLGITSGANVLTF. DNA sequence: TGCGCCAGCAGCTTGGGGATCACCTCTGGGGCCAACGTCCTGACTTTC.